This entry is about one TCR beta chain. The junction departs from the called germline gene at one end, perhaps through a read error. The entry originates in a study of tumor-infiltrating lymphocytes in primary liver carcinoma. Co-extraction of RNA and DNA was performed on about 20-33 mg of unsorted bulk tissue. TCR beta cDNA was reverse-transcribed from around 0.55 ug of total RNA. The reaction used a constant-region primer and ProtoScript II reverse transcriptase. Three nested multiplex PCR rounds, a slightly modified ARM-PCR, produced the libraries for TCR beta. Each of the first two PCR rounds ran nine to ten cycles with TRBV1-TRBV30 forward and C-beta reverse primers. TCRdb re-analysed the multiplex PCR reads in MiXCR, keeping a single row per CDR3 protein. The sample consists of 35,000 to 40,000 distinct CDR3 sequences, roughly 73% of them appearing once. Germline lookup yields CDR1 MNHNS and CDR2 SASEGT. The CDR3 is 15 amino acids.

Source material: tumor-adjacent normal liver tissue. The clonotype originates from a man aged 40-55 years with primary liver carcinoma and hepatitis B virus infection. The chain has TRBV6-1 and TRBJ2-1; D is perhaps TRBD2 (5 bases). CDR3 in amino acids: CANSEEVGEYNEQFF. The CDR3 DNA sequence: TGTGCCAACAGTGAAGAAGTGGGAGAATACAATGAGCAGTTCTTC.